A selection of T cell receptor beta chains follows, all from one sample in a study of T cells in Graves' hyperthyroidism and ophthalmopathy. TCRdb recomputed calls from the multiplex PCR reads with MiXCR, one row per CDR3 protein. The profile covers about half a million distinct CDR3 sequences, with around 20% appearing a single time and about 26% taken by the ten largest. The material sequenced was blood. The receptor source for this set is a young man with Graves' hyperthyroidism. Each CDR3 is given with its conserved first and last residue. The order of the fields is clone size, V gene, D gene, J gene, CDR3 protein, CDR3 DNA. The D gene is left open where the match is weak. Clone sizes are given selectively: once, few, many, or a class where the clone is expanded.

NA	TRBV12-3/TRBV12-4	NA	TRBJ1-1	CASGNFVNTEAFF	TGTGCCAGCGGCAATTTCGTGAACACTGAAGCTTTCTTT
few	TRBV6-2/TRBV6-3	TRBD2	TRBJ2-7	CATIYATSGFYEQYF	TGTGCCACCATCTACGCGACTAGCGGGTTTTACGAGCAGTACTTC
many	TRBV10-3	NA	TRBJ2-7	CAISSSAPYEQYF	TGTGCCATCAGTTCGAGCGCCCCGTACGAGCAGTACTTC
many	TRBV6-5	TRBD1	TRBJ1-2	CASSWTNRGRKGYTF	TGTGCCAGCAGTTGGACGAACAGGGGAAGGAAAGGCTACACCTTC
many	TRBV7-2	NA	TRBJ2-7	CASSLEGQKQYF	TGTGCCAGCAGCTTAGAGGGCCAAAAGCAGTACTTC
many	TRBV6-1	TRBD1	TRBJ2-7	CASRPGQGPYEQYF	TGTGCCAGCAGACCGGGACAGGGGCCGTACGAGCAGTACTTC
many	TRBV6-1	NA	TRBJ1-5	CASSEGLGGNQPQHF	TGTGCCAGCAGTGAGGGCCTGGGAGGCAATCAGCCCCAGCATTTT
few	TRBV28	NA	TRBJ2-6	CASSPSGDGANVLTF	TGTGCCAGCAGTCCTTCCGGGGATGGGGCCAACGTCCTGACTTTC
NA	TRBV28	NA	TRBJ2-5	CASSDRTSETQYF	TGTGCCAGCAGTGATAGGACATCAGAGACCCAGTACTTC
few	TRBV14	NA	TRBJ1-6	CASSQRGNSPLHF	TGTGCCAGCAGCCAAAGGGGCAATTCACCCCTCCACTTT
many	TRBV11-2	NA	TRBJ2-5	CASSLVSGQRLSQYF	TGTGCCAGCAGCTTAGTTTCTGGACAGCGGTTGTCCCAGTACTTC
NA	TRBV28	NA	TRBJ2-5	CATERGYQIGRETQYF	TGTGCCACCGAAAGAGGATATCAAATCGGGAGAGAGACCCAGTACTTC
NA	TRBV12-5	TRBD2	TRBJ2-2	CASGTTSAGELFF	TGTGCTAGTGGAACGACTAGCGCCGGGGAGCTGTTTTTT
many	TRBV6-1	NA	TRBJ2-6	CASRRDGSGANVLTF	TGTGCCAGCAGGAGGGACGGCTCTGGGGCCAACGTCCTGACTTTC
many	TRBV27	NA	TRBJ1-2	CASGPGSYYGYTF	TGTGCCAGCGGCCCCGGGTCCTACTATGGCTACACCTTC
few	TRBV12-3/TRBV12-4	NA	TRBJ1-2	CASSFSANYGYTF	TGTGCCAGCAGTTTTTCGGCTAACTATGGCTACACCTTC
many	TRBV6-2/TRBV6-3	NA	TRBJ1-5	CASIDGYSNQPQHF	TGTGCCAGCATCGACGGGTATAGCAATCAGCCCCAGCATTTT
NA	TRBV4-2	NA	TRBJ2-5	CSAGAGETQYF	TGTTCCGCCGGGGCTGGAGAGACCCAGTACTTC
few	TRBV6-5	NA	TRBJ2-7	CASSYGGGHSYEQYF	TGTGCCAGCAGTTACGGAGGGGGACATTCCTACGAGCAGTACTTC
few	TRBV19	TRBD1	TRBJ1-3	CASSIGDRGSGNTIYF	TGTGCCAGTAGTATCGGGGACAGGGGAAGCGGAAACACCATATATTTT
NA	TRBV28	TRBD1	TRBJ2-5	CASSGAGTGQETQYF	TGTGCCAGCAGTGGTGCCGGGACAGGACAAGAGACCCAGTACTTC
NA	TRBV20-1	TRBD1	TRBJ2-7	CSTTGTGNDEQYF	TGCAGTACAACCGGGACAGGGAACGACGAGCAGTACTTC
many	TRBV30	TRBD1	TRBJ1-2	CAWSMTGKDGYTF	TGTGCCTGGAGCATGACAGGGAAGGATGGCTACACCTTC
many	TRBV27	NA	TRBJ2-7	CASSLMTPPSEQYF	TGTGCCAGCAGTCTCATGACCCCTCCGAGCGAGCAGTACTTC
NA	TRBV5-1	NA	TRBJ2-7	CASSFRGHPSYEQCF	TGCGCCAGCAGCTTCCGCGGACACCCGTCCTACGAGCAGTGCTTC
few	TRBV9	NA	TRBJ1-5	CASSGDEGPQPQHF	TGTGCCAGCAGCGGGGACGAGGGGCCTCAGCCCCAGCATTTT
NA	TRBV7-9	NA	TRBJ1-5	CASSKDGGLGPQHF	TGTGCCAGCAGCAAAGATGGGGGCCTTGGGCCCCAGCATTTT
few	TRBV2	TRBD2	TRBJ2-5	CASYPLAGGRETQYF	TGTGCCAGCTATCCACTAGCGGGGGGGCGAGAGACCCAGTACTTC
many	TRBV12-3/TRBV12-4	TRBD1	TRBJ1-1	CASSEGTGGSLNTEAFF	TGTGCCAGCAGTGAGGGGACAGGGGGTTCCTTGAACACTGAAGCTTTCTTT
many	TRBV27	TRBD1	TRBJ1-1	CASSSRGYEAFF	TGTGCCAGCAGCTCCAGGGGGTACGAAGCTTTCTTT
NA	TRBV6-1	NA	TRBJ2-7	CASSPDGSYEQHF	TGTGCCAGCAGCCCAGACGGGTCCTACGAGCAGCACTTC
NA	TRBV20-1	TRBD1	TRBJ2-7	CSARWDRGDYEQYF	TGCAGTGCTAGATGGGACAGGGGGGACTACGAGCAGTACTTC
NA	TRBV20-1	TRBD2	TRBJ2-7	CSASRTSVTYEQYF	TGCAGTGCTAGTCGGACTAGTGTGACCTACGAGCAGTACTTC
NA	TRBV6-1	NA	TRBJ2-2	CATSTGTNAGELFF	TGTGCCACCTCAACGGGTACCAACGCCGGGGAGCTGTTTTTT
NA	TRBV4-1	NA	TRBJ1-5	CASSQTWRVGNQPQHF	TGCGCCAGCAGCCAGACCTGGCGGGTTGGCAATCAGCCCCAGCATTTT
NA	TRBV24-1	NA	TRBJ2-5	CATQLAWTQYF	TGTGCTACTCAGCTCGCGTGGACCCAGTACTTC
many	TRBV27	NA	TRBJ1-2	CASSSSGHPSGGYTF	TGTGCCAGCAGTTCCTCCGGACACCCGTCGGGTGGCTACACCTTC
few	TRBV15	TRBD2	TRBJ2-7	CATSRDTSGSYEQYF	TGTGCCACCAGCAGAGATACTAGCGGGAGCTACGAGCAGTACTTC
many	TRBV28	TRBD1	TRBJ1-5	CASSLGTVVTQPQHF	TGTGCCAGCAGTCTAGGGACAGTAGTCACTCAGCCCCAGCATTTT
once	TRBV4-2	TRBD1	TRBJ2-2	CASGQGQANTGELFF	TGTGCCAGCGGCCAAGGACAGGCTAACACCGGGGAGCTGTTTTTT
NA	TRBV2	TRBD1	TRBJ2-7	CASSGRTGRFEQYF	TGTGCCAGCAGTGGGAGGACAGGACGTTTCGAGCAGTACTTC
once	TRBV19	NA	TRBJ1-3	CASSIRGSSGNTIYF	TGTGCCAGTAGTATCCGAGGCAGTTCTGGAAACACCATATATTTT
NA	TRBV2	TRBD1	TRBJ2-7	CASSEGTGEPTVYEQYF	TGTGCCAGCAGTGAGGGGACAGGAGAGCCCACGGTCTACGAGCAGTACTTC
NA	TRBV2	NA	TRBJ2-7	CASRVNYEQCF	TGTGCCAGCAGGGTAAACTACGAGCAGTGCTTC